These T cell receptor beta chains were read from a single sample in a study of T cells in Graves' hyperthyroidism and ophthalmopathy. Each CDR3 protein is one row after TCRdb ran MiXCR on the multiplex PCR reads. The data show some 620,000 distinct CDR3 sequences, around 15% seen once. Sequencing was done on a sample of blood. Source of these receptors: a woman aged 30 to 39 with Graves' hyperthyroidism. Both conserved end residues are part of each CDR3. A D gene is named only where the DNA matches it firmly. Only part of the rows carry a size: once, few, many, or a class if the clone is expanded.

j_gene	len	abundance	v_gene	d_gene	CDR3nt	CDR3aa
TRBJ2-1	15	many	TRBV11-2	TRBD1	TGTGCCAGCAGCCTACGGGACAGATTCTACAATGAGCAGTTCTTC	CASSLRDRFYNEQFF
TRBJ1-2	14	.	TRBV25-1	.	TGTGCCAGCAGTGACTCCCGTAGTGGCTATGGCTACACCTTC	CASSDSRSGYGYTF
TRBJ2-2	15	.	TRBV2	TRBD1	TGTGCCAGCAGTGATCAGGGGGTGCTCATCGGGGAGCTGTTTTTT	CASSDQGVLIGELFF
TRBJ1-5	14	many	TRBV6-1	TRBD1	TGTGCCAGCAGTAGACAGGGCCAGGGGCAGCCCCAGCATTTT	CASSRQGQGQPQHF
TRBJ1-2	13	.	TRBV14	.	TGTGCCAGCAGCCAAGCAACTAACTATGGCTACACCTTC	CASSQATNYGYTF
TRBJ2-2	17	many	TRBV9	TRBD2	TGTGCCAGCAGCGTAACCCCGACTAGCGGGAGGGCCGGGGAGCTGTTTTTT	CASSVTPTSGRAGELFF
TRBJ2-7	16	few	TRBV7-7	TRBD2	TGTGCTAGCAGCCCCGGTTCTTACGCGGGGGCCTACGAGCAGTACTTC	CASSPGSYAGAYEQYF
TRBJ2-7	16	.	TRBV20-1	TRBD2	TGCAGTGCCCGGACCGGGACTAGCGGGAGCCCCTACGAGCAGTACTTC	CSARTGTSGSPYEQYF
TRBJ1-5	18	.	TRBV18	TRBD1	TGTGCCAGCTCACCACCGGACAGGGGAGTCGGTAGCAATCAGCCCCAGCATTTT	CASSPPDRGVGSNQPQHF
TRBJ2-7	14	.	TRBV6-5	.	TGTGCCAGCAGTTACAAGGGACAACCCTACGAGCAGTACTTC	CASSYKGQPYEQYF
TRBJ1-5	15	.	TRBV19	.	TGTGCCAGTAGTAAACAGGTTGTAAGCAATCAGCCCCAGCATTTT	CASSKQVVSNQPQHF
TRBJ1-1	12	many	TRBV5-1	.	TGCGCCAGCAGTAATCCGAACACTGAAGCTTTCTTT	CASSNPNTEAFF
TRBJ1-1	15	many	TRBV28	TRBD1	TGTGCCAGCAGCCGAGACAGGGTCTTGAACACTGAAGCTTTCTTT	CASSRDRVLNTEAFF
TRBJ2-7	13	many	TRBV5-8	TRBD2	TGTGCCAGCAGCTTGGAACTAGCGGACGAGCAGTACTTC	CASSLELADEQYF
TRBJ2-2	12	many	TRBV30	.	TGTGCCTGGAGTGGGGACACCGGGGAGCTGTTTTTT	CAWSGDTGELFF
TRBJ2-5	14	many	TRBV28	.	TGTGCCAGCAGTTTCGGGACCGCACAAGAGACCCAGTACTTC	CASSFGTAQETQYF
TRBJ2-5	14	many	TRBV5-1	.	TGCGCCAGCGGCTCAGGGACCTTCCAAGAGACCCAGTACTTC	CASGSGTFQETQYF
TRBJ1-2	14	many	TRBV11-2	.	TGTGCCAGCAGCGCCCGGACACTGGACTATGGCTACACCTTC	CASSARTLDYGYTF
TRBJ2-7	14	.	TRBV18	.	TGTGCCAGCTCACCCCCGGAGGGAGGATACGAGCAGTACTTC	CASSPPEGGYEQYF
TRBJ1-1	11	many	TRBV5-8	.	TGTGCCAGCCCGAGGAACACTGAAGCTTTCTTT	CASPRNTEAFF
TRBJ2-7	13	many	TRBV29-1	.	TGCAGCGTCAAGGGCGGATTATCCTACGAGCAGTACTTC	CSVKGGLSYEQYF